This TCR beta chain was documented in a study of long-term antiretroviral therapy in people with HIV. Notes on this clone: Its matching antigen is unknown.

This CDR3 is built from 16 residues. Germline V gene sequence: CDR1 SGHNT, CDR2 YYREEE (reference sequence). V dropped 4 bases and J dropped 6; count of bases not matched to a gene: 8. Study results and limitations: Post-ART diversity increased but stayed below transplant donor controls. The study lacked data on ART adherence, viral resistance or therapy changes. Specimens of blood were obtained during about 2003 to 2017, possibly under older ART regimens.

In each sample, roughly 0.95-10 million cryopreserved PBMC were present before DNA extraction. Survey level was the resolution at which the v3.0 immunoSEQ assay ran. TCRdb's copy holds only in-frame clones and misses some; the assay was immunoSEQ multiplex PCR. This sample has about 38,000 clones; 75% to 90% occur once, and the top ten carry roughly 5%. Sequenced here: unsorted PBMCs, sampled 1.5 years after starting antiretroviral therapy. The chain links TRBV5-4 to TRBJ2-1, with TRBD1 identical over 12 bases. The sequence came from a man between 18 and 35 years old with HIV. The CDR3 coding sequence is TGTGCCAGCAGCCCCCTACGGGACAGGGGGCGCAATGAGCAGTTCTTC. Its protein product is CASSPLRDRGRNEQFF.